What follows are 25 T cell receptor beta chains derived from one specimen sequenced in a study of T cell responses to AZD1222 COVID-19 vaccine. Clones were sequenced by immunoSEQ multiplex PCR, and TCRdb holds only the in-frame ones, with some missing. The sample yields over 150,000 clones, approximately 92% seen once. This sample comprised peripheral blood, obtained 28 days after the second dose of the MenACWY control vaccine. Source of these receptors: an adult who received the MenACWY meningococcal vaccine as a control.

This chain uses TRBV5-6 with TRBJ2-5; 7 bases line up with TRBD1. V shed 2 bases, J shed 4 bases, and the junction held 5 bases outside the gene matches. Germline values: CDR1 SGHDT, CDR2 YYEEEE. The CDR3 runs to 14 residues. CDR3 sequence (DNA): TGTGCCAGCAGCTTCCTACAGGGGTCAGAGACCCAGTACTTC. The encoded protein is CASSFLQGSETQYF.

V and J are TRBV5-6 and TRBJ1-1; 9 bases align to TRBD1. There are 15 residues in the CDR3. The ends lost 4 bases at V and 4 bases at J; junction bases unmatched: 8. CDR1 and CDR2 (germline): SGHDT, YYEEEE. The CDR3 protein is CASSRTGEGSTEAFF. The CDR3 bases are TGTGCCAGCAGCAGGACAGGGGAAGGTAGCACTGAAGCTTTCTTT.

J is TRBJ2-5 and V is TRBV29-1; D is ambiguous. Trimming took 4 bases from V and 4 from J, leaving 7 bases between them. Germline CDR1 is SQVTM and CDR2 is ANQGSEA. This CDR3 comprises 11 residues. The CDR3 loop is CSVVKGETQYF. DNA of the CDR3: TGCAGCGTTGTAAAGGGAGAGACCCAGTACTTC.

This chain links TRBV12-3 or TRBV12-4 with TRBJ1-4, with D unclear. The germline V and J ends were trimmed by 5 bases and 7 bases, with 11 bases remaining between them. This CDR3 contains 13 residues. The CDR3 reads CASSLERVEKLFF. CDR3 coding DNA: TGTGCCAGCAGTCTCGAGCGGGTTGAAAAACTGTTTTTT.

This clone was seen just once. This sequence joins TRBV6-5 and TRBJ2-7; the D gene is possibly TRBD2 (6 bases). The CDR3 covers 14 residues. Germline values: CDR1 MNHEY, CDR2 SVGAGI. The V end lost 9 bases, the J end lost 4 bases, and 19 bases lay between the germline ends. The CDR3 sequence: CASFGTLRRYEQYF. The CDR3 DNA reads TGTGCCAGTTTCGGGACTTTAAGACGATACGAGCAGTACTTC.

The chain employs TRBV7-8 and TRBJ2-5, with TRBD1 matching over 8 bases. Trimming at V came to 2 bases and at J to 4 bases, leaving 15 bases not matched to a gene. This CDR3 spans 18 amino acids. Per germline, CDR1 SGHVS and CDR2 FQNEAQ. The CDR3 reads CASSLKKGQGRARETQYF. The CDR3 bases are TGTGCCAGCAGCTTAAAGAAAGGACAGGGTAGGGCGAGAGAGACCCAGTACTTC. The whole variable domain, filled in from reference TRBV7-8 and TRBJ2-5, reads GAGVSQSPRYKVAKRGQDVALRCDPISGHVSLFWYQQALGQGPEFLTYFQNEAQLDKSGLPSDRFFAERPEGSVSTLKIQRTQQEDSAVYLCASSLKKGQGRARETQYFGPGTRLLVL.

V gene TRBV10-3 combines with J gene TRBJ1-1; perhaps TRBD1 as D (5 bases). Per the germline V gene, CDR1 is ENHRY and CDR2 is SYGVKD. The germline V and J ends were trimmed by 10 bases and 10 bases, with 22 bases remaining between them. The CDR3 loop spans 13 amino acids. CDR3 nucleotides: TGTGCCACCGGGGGTGGGCAGGGCGAGCGAGCTTTCTTT. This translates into CATGGGQGERAFF.

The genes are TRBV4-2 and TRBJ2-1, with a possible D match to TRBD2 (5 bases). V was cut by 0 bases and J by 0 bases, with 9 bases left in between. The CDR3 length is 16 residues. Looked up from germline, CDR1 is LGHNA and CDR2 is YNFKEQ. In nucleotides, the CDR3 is TGTGCCAGCAGCCAAGAAGTGGGGAGCTCCTACAATGAGCAGTTCTTC. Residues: CASSQEVGSSYNEQFF.

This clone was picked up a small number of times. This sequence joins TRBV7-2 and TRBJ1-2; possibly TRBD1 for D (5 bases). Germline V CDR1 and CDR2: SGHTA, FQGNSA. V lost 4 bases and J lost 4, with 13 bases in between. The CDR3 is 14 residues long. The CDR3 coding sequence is TGTGCCAGCAGCTCAAATGGGGGATCCTATGGCTACACCTTC. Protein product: CASSSNGGSYGYTF. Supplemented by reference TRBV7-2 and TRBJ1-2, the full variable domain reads GAGVSQSPSNKVTEKGKDVELRCDPISGHTALYWYRQSLGQGLEFLIYFQGNSAPDKSGLPSDRFSAERTGGSVSTLTIQRTQQEDSAVYLCASSSNGGSYGYTFGSGTRLTVV.

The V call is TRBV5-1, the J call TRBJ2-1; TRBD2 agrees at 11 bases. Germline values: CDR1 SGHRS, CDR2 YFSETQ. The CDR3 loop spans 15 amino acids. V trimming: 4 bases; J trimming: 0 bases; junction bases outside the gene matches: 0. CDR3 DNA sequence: TGCGCCAGCAGCACTAGCGGGGGCTCCTACAATGAGCAGTTCTTC. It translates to CASSTSGGSYNEQFF.

CDR3 sequence reads: CASSALGYEQYF. Written as DNA, the CDR3 is TGTGCCAGCAGTGCGCTGGGATACGAGCAGTACTTC. The chain carries TRBV6-6 and TRBJ2-7, with D uncertain. Germline V lookup: CDR1 MNHNY, CDR2 SVGAGI (reference sequence). The V gene lost 5 bases and the J gene lost 4 bases, with 9 bases spanning the gap. There are 12 residues in the CDR3.

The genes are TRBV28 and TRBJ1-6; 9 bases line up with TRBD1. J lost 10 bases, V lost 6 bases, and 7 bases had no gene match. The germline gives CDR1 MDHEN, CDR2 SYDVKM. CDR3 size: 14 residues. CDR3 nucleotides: TGTGCCAGCAGATCCACAGGGGGCGGCTCACCCCTCCACTTT. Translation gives CASRSTGGGSPLHF.

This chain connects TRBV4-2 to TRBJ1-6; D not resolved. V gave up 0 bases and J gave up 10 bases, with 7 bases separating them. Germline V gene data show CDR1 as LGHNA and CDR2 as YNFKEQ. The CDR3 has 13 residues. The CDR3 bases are TGTGCCAGCAGCCAAGAAACGGGATCACCCCTCCACTTT. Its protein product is CASSQETGSPLHF.

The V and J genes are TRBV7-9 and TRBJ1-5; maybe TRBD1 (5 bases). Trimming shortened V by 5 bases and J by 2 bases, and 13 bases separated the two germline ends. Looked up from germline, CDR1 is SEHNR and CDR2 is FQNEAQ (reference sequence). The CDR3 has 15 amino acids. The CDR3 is CASSVGTGGNQPQHF. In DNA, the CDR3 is TGTGCCAGCAGCGTGGGGACTGGTGGCAATCAGCCCCAGCATTTT.

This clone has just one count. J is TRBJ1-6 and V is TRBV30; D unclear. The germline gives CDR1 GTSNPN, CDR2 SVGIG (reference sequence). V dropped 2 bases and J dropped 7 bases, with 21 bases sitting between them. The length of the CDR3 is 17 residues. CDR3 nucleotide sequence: TGTGCCTGGAGTCTCGTTAAGGGCTGGACGGAGAATTCACCCCTCCACTTT. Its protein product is CAWSLVKGWTENSPLHF.

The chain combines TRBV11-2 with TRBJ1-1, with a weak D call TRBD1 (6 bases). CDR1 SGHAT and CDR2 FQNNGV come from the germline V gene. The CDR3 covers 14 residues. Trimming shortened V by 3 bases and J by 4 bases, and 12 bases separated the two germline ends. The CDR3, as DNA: TGTGCCAGCAGCTTTGGGGGGCACACCACTGAAGCTTTCTTT. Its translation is CASSFGGHTTEAFF.

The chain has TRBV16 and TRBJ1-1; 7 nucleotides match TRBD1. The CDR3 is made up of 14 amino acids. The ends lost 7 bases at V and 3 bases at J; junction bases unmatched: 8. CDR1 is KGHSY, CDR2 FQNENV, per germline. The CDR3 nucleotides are TGTGCCAGCAATCGAGACAGGGTGGACACTGAAGCTTTCTTT. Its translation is CASNRDRVDTEAFF.

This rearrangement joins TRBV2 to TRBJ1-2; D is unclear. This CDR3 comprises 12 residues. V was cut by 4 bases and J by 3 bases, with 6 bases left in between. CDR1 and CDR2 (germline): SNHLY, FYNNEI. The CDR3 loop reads CASSVRHYGYTF. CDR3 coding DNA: TGTGCCAGCAGTGTACGGCACTATGGCTACACCTTC.

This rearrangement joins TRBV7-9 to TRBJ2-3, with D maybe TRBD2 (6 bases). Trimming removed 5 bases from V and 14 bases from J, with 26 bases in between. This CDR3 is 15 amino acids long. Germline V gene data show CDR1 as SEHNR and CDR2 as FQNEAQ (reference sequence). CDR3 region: CASSPEGRIAGRGYF. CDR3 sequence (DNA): TGTGCCAGCAGCCCAGAAGGGCGTATTGCGGGGCGAGGGTATTTT.

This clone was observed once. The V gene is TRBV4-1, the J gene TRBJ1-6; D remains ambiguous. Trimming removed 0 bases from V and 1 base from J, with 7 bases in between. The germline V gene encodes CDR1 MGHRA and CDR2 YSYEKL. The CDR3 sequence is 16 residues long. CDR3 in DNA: TGCGCCAGCAGCCAAGATCGGCAGTCCTATAATTCACCCCTCCACTTT. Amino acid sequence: CASSQDRQSYNSPLHF.

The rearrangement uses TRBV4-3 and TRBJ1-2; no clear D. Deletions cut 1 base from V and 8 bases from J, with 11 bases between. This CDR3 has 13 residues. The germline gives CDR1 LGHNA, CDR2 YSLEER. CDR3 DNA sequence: TGCGCCAGCAGCCAAGGGGCGGCGCGAGGCTACACCTTC. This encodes CASSQGAARGYTF.

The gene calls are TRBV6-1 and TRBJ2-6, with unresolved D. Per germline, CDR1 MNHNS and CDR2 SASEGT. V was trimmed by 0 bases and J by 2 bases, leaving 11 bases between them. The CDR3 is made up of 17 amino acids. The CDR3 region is CASSEALKFAGANVLTF. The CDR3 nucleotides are TGTGCCAGCAGTGAAGCGCTTAAGTTCGCTGGGGCCAACGTCCTGACTTTC.

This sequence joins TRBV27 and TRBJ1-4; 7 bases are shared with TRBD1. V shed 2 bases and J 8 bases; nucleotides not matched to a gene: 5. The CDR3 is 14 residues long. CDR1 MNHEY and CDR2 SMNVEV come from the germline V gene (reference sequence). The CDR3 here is CASSLRRGGEKLFF. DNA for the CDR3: TGTGCCAGCAGTTTACGCAGGGGGGGGGAAAAACTGTTTTTT.

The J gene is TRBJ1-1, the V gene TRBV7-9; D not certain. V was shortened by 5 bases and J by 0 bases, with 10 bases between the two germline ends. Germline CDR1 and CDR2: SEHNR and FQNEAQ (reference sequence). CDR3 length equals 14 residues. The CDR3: CASSRSRMNTEAFF. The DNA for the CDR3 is TGTGCCAGCAGCCGCAGTCGGATGAACACTGAAGCTTTCTTT.

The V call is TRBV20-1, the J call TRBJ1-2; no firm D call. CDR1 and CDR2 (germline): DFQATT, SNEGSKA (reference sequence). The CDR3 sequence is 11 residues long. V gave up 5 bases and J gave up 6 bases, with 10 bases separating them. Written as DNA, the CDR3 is TGCAGTGCTCGGGTCGGGAATGGCTACACCTTC. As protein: CSARVGNGYTF.